This T cell receptor beta chain was recovered during a study of shared clonotypes between healthy human individuals. Trimming shortened V by 3 bases and J by 5 bases, and 16 bases separated the two germline ends. The germline V gene has CDR1 LNHDA and CDR2 SQIVND (reference sequence). CDR3 length: 15 residues. Study-wide points: The study found lower generation probabilities in non-shared clonotypes than in those shared by all four donors.

Comments on this clone: What it recognizes is unknown.

The method was immunoSEQ multiplex PCR; TCRdb's version includes in-frame clones alone and lacks a portion of them. The sample gives about 1 million clones, around four fifths of which show up once; 1.4% is in the top ten. Sequenced sample: memory CD4+ T cells sorted from blood. Subset given: CD45RA-negative fraction. The rearrangement uses TRBV19 and TRBJ1-2; D is uncertain. This clonotype was obtained from a man between 18 and 35 years old in good health. The chain's CDR3 is CASSIRVRAQYGYTF. CDR3 coding DNA: TGTGCCAGTAGTATCCGTGTGAGGGCCCAATATGGCTACACCTTC.